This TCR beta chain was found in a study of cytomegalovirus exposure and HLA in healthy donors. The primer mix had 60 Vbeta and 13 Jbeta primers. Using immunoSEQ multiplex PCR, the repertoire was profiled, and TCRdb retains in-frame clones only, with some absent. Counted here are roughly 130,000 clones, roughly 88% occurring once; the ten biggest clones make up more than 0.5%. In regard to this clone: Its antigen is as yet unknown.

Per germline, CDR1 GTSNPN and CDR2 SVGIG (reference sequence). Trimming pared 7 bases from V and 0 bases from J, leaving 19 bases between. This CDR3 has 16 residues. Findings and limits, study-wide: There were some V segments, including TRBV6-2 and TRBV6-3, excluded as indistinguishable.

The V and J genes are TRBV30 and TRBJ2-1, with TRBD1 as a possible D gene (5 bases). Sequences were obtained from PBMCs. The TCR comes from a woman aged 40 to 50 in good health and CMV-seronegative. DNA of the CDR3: TGTGCCTTTGCAGATCGACAGAAGAGCTCCTACAATGAGCAGTTCTTC. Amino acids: CAFADRQKSSYNEQFF.